Sequencing of this TCR beta chain was carried out in a study of cytomegalovirus exposure and HLA in healthy donors. Study outcomes and limitations: Analysis was carried out at a later point, and it linked a missense DCLRE1C variant to TCR beta V- and J-gene trimming. As confirmed in vitro, three CMV-associated chains were specific for CMV antigens. Reported results showed that the classifier diagnosed cytomegalovirus status with high specificity and sensitivity.

In the PCR, 60 Vbeta and 13 Jbeta primers were used. The method was immunoSEQ multiplex PCR; TCRdb's version includes in-frame clones alone and lacks a portion of them. The sample carries roughly 200,000 clones, around four fifths recorded once. With V trimmed by 4 bases and J by 7 bases, 7 bases remained unmatched. This CDR3 has 13 residues. Germline assignment: CDR1 GTSNPN and CDR2 SVGIG (reference sequence). Details on this clone: The antigen is not known.

What was sequenced was PBMCs. The J gene is TRBJ2-1, the V gene TRBV30; 7 bases are a match to TRBD2. The clonotype was recovered from a man aged 45-65 years in good health and CMV-seronegative. CDR3 loop: CAWNSLAVNEQFF. DNA of the CDR3: TGTGCCTGGAATAGCCTAGCGGTAAATGAGCAGTTCTTC.